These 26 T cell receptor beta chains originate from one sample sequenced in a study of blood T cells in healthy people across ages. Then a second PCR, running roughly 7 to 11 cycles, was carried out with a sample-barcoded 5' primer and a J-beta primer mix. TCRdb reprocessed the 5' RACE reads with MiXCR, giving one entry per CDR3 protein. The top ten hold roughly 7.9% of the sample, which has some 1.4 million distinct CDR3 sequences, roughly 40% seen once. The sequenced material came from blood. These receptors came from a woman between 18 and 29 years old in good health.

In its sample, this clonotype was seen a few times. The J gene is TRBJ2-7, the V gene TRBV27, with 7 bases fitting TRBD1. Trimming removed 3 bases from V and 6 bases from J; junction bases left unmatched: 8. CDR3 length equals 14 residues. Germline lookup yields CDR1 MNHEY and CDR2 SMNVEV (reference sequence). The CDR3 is CASSFGTGVVEQYF. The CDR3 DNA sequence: TGTGCCAGCAGTTTTGGTACAGGGGTGGTCGAGCAGTACTTC.

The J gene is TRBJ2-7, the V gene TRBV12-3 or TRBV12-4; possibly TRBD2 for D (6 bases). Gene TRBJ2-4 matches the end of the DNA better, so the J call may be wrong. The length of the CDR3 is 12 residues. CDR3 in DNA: TGTGCCAGCAGTGTGTGGGGGGACATTCAGTACTTC. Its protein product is CASSVWGDIQYF.

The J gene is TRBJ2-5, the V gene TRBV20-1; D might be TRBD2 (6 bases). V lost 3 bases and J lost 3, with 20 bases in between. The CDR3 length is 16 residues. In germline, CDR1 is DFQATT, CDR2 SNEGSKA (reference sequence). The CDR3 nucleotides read TGCAGTGCTAGGGGGTGGAGGGAAGAAATCGAAGAGACCCAGTACTTC. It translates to CSARGWREEIEETQYF.

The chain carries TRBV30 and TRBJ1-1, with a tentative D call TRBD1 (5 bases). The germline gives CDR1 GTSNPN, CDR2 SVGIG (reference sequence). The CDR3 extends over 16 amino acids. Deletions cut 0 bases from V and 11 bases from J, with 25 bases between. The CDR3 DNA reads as TGTGCCTGGAGTGTAATCAGGGAGGCGAGTGGAGGAAGGGCTTTCTTT. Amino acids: CAWSVIREASGGRAFF.

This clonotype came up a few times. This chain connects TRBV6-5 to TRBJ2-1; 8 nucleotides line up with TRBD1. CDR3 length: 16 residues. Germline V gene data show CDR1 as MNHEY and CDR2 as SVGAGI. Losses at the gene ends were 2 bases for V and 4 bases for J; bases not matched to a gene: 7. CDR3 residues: CASSYSPGQEYNEQFF. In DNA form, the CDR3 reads TGTGCCAGCAGTTACAGTCCGGGACAGGAGTACAATGAGCAGTTCTTC.

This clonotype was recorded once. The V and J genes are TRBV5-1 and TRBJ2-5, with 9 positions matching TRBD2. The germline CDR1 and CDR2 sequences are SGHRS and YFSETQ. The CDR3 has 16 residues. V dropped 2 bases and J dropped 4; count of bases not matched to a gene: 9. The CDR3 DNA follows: TGCGCCAGCAGCTTAAACGCGGGAGGGATAAGAGAGACCCAGTACTTC. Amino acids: CASSLNAGGIRETQYF.

CDR3 protein: CASSLVQGRNSPLHF. The CDR3 DNA follows: TGTGCCAGCAGCTTAGTACAGGGAAGGAATTCACCCCTCCACTTT. V usage is TRBV11-2 and J usage is TRBJ1-6; TRBD1 is a possible D gene (6 bases). The germline V gene has CDR1 SGHAT and CDR2 FQNNGV. Between the trimmed V and J ends, which lost 1 base and 7 bases, there was a span of 11 bases. The CDR3 totals 15 residues.

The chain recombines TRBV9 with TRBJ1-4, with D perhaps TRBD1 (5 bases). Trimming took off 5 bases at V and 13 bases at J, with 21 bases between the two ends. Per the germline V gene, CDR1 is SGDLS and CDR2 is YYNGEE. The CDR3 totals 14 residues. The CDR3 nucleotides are TGTGCCAGCAGGGACGGCGCTAGAGAAAGGGGACTGTTTTTT. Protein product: CASRDGARERGLFF.

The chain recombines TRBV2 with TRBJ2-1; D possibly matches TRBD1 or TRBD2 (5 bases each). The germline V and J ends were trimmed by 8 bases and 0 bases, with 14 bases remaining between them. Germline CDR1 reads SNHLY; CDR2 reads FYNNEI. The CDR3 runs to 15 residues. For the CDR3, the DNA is TGTGCCAGCGTAGGGACGGTAAGCTCCTACAATGAGCAGTTCTTC. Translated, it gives CASVGTVSSYNEQFF.

CDR3: CASSKSGLAGASPYEQYF. The DNA for the CDR3 is TGTGCCAGCAGCAAATCGGGACTAGCGGGAGCGAGCCCGTACGAGCAGTACTTC. The rearrangement uses TRBV21-1 and TRBJ2-7; whether TRBD2, the table's D call, matches the DNA was not checked. TRBV21-1 is a pseudogene segment. The CDR3 loop spans 18 amino acids.

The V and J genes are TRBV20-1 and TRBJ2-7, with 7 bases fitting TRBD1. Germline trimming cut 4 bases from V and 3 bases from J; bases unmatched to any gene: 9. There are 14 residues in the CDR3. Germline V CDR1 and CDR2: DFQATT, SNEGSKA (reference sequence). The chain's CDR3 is CSATDRDSNYEQYF. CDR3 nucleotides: TGCAGTGCTACCGACCGGGACAGCAACTACGAGCAGTACTTC.

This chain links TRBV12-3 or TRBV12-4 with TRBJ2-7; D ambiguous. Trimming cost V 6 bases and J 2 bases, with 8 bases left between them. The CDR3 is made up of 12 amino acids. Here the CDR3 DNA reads TGTGCCAGCAGGGGCAGACCCTACGAGCAGTACTTC. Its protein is CASRGRPYEQYF.

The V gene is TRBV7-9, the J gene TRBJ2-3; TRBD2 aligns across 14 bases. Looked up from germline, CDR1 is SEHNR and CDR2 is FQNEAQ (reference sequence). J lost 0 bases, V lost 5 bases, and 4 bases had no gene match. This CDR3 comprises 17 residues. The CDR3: CASSGTSGSHSTDTQYF. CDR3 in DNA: TGTGCCAGCAGCGGGACTAGCGGGAGCCATAGCACAGATACGCAGTATTTT.

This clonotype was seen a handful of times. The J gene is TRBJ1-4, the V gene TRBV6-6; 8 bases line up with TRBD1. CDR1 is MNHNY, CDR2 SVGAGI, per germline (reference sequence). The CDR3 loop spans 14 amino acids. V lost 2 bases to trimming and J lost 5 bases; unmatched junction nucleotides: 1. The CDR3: CASSYRDRNEKLFF. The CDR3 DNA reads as TGTGCCAGCAGTTACAGGGACAGGAATGAAAAACTGTTTTTT.

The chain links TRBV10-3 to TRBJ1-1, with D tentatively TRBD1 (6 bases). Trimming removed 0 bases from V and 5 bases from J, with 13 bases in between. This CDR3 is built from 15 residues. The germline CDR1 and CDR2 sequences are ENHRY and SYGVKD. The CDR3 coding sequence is TGTGCCATCAGTGAGTCGACGGGGGGGCTTACTGAAGCTTTCTTT. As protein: CAISESTGGLTEAFF.

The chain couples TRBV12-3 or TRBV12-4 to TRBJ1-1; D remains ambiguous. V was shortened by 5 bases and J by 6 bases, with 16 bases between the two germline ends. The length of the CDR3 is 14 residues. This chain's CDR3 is CASSILYGEAEAFF. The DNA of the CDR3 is TGTGCCAGCAGTATTCTATATGGTGAGGCTGAAGCTTTCTTT.

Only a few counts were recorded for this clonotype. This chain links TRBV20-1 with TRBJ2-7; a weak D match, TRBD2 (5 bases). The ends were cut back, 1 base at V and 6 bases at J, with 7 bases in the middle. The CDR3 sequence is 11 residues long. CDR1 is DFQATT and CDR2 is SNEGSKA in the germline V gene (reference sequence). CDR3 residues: CSARAGIEQYF. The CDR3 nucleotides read TGCAGTGCTAGAGCGGGGATCGAGCAGTACTTC.

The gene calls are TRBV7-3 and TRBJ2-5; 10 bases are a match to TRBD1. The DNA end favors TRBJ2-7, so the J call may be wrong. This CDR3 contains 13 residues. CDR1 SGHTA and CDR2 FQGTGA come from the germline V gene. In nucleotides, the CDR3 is TGTGCCAGCAGCACGACAGGGGGCGTCGAGCAGTACTTC. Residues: CASSTTGGVEQYF.

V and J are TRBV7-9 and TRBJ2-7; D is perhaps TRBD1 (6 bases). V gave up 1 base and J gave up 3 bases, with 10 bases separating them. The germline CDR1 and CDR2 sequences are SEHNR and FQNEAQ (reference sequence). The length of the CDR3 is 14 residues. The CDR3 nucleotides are TGTGCCAGCAGCTTAGGGGACAAACACTACGAGCAGTACTTC. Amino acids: CASSLGDKHYEQYF. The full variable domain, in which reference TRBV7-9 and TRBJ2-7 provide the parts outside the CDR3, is DTGVSQNPRHKITKRGQNVTFRCDPISEHNRLYWYRQTLGQGPEFLTYFQNEAQLEKSRLLSDRFSAERPKGSFSTLEIQRTEQGDSAMYLCASSLGDKHYEQYFGPGTRLTVT.

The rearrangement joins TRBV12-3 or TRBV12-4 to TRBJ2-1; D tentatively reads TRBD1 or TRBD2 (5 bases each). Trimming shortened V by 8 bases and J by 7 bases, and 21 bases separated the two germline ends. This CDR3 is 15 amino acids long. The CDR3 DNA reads TGTGCCAGCCGTGAGACCGGGACCGCTCTGAATGAGCAGTTCTTC. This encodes CASRETGTALNEQFF.

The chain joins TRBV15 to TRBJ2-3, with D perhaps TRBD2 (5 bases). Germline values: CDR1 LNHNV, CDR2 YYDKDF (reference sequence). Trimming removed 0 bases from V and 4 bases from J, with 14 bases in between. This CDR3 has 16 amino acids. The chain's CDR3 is CATSRDTRMLPDTQYF. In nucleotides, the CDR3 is TGTGCCACCAGCAGAGATACTAGGATGTTGCCAGATACGCAGTATTTT.

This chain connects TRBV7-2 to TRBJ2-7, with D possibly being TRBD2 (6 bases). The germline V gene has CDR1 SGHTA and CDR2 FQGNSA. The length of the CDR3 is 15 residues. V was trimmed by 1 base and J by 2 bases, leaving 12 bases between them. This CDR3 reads CASSLVSGETYEQYF. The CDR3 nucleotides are TGTGCCAGCAGCTTAGTATCGGGAGAGACCTACGAGCAGTACTTC.

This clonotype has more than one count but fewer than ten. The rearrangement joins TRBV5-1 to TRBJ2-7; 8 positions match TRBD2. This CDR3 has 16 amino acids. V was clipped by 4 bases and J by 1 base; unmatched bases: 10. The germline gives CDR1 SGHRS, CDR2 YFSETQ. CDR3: CASSTGYAGGSYEQYF. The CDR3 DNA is TGCGCCAGCAGCACCGGTTATGCGGGGGGTTCCTACGAGCAGTACTTC.

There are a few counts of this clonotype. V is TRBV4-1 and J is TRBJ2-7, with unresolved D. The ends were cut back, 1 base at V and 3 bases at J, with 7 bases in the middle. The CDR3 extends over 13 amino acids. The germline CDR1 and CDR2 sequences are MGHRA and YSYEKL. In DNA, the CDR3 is TGCGCCAGCAGCCAAGGGATCGTCTACGAGCAGTACTTC. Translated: CASSQGIVYEQYF.

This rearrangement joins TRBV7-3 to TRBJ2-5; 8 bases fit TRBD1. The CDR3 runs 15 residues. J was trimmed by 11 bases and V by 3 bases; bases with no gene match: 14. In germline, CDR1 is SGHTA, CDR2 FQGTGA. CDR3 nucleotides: TGTGCCAGCAGCTTCCAGGGGGCCACCTACAATGAGCAGTACTTC. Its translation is CASSFQGATYNEQYF. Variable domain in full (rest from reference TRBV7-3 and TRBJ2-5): GAGVSQTPSNKVTEKGKYVELRCDPISGHTALYWYRQSLGQGPEFLIYFQGTGAADDSGLPNDRFFAVRPEGSVSTLKIQRTERGDSAVYLCASSFQGATYNEQYFGPGTRLLVL.

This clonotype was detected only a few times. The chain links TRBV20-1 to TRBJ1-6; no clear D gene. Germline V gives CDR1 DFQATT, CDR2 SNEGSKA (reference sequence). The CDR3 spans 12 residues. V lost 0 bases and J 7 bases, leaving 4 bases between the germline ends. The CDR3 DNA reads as TGCAGTGCTAGAGATCTGAATTCACCCCTCCACTTT. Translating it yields CSARDLNSPLHF.